The 3 T cell receptor beta chains below all came from one sample that was sequenced in a study of Ad26.COV2.S vaccination and SARS-CoV-2 variants. Treatment of the sample: roughly 20 received Ad26.COV2.S at low or high dose, single or two shots; about 5 received placebo; per-sample allocation not given. Sampling happened 63 days after the first vaccine or placebo injection. Profiled with immunoSEQ multiplex PCR; TCRdb holds only in-frame clones, not every one. Of hundreds of thousands of clones in the sample, roughly 84% were seen once. The source material was peripheral blood, sampled in a trial of Ad26.COV2.S vaccine versus placebo. Receptors were obtained from a person between 18 and 59 years old who received the Ad26.COV2.S COVID-19 vaccine or a placebo.

The chain recombines TRBV25-1 with TRBJ2-7; D is ambiguous. CDR1 is MGHDK and CDR2 is SYGVNS in the germline V gene. This CDR3 region has 13 residues. V was trimmed by 6 bases and J by 6 bases, leaving 15 bases between them. The CDR3 protein is CASSFRTGPEQYF. In DNA, the CDR3 is TGTGCCAGCAGCTTCAGGACCGGGCCCGAGCAGTACTTC.

CDR3 bases: TGTGCCAGCAGCGGGGGACTAGCGGGGGATTACGAGCAGTACTTC. This translates into CASSGGLAGDYEQYF. V gene TRBV5-4 combines with J gene TRBJ2-7; 14 nucleotides match TRBD2. Germline V CDR1 and CDR2: SGHNT, YYREEE (reference sequence). V trimming: 4 bases; J trimming: 4 bases; junction bases outside the gene matches: 4. The CDR3 totals 15 residues.

This chain uses TRBV18 with TRBJ1-1, with TRBD1 as a possible D gene (5 bases). CDR1 is KGHSH, CDR2 LQKENI, per germline. The CDR3 loop spans 15 amino acids. V was clipped by 4 bases and J by 0 bases, with 12 bases between them. The CDR3 protein is CASSLSGTLNTEAFF. The CDR3 region has the DNA TGTGCCAGCTCACTGTCCGGGACGCTGAACACTGAAGCTTTCTTT.